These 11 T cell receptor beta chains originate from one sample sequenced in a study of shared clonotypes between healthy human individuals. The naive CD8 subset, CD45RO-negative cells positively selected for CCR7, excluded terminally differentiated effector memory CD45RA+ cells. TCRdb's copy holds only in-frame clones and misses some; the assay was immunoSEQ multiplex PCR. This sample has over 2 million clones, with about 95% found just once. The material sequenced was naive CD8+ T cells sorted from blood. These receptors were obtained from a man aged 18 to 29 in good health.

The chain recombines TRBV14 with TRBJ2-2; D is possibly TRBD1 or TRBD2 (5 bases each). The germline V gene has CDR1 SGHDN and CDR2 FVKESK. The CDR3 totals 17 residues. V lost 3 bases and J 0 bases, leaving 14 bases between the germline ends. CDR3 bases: TGTGCCAGCAGCCAGATAATGAGGGGAGCGAACACCGGGGAGCTGTTTTTT. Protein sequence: CASSQIMRGANTGELFF.

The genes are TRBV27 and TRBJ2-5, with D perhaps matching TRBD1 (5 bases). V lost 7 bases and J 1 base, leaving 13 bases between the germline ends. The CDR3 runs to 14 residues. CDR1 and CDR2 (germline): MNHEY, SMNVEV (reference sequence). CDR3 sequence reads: CASTPLGLQETQYF. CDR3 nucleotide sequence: TGTGCCAGCACCCCCTTGGGGCTCCAAGAGACCCAGTACTTC.

CDR3 protein: CASSFFPSDRGLYEQYF. The DNA of the CDR3 is TGTGCCAGCAGTTTCTTTCCCTCCGACAGGGGGCTCTACGAGCAGTACTTC. The chain couples TRBV27 to TRBJ2-7, with 10 bases identical to TRBD1. Germline trimming cut 3 bases from V and 3 bases from J; bases unmatched to any gene: 11. The CDR3 covers 17 residues. CDR1 and CDR2 from the germline V gene are MNHEY and SMNVEV (reference sequence).

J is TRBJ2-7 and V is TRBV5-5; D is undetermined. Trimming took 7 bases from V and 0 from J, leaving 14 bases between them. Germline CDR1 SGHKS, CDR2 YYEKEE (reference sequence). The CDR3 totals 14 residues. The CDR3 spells CASSIGRHSYEQYF. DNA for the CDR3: TGTGCCAGCTCGATAGGACGGCACTCCTACGAGCAGTACTTC.

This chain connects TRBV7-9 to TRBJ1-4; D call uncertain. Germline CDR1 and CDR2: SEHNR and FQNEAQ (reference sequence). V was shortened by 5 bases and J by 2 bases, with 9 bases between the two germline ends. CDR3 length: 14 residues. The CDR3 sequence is CASSGEGTNEKLFF. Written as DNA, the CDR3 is TGTGCCAGCAGCGGGGAAGGCACTAATGAAAAACTGTTTTTT.

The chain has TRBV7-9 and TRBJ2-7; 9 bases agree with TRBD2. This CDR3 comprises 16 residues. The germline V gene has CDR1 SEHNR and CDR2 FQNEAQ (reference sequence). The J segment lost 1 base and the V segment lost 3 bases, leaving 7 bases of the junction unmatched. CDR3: CASSLAVLAGSYEQYF. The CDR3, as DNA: TGTGCCAGCAGCTTGGCGGTTCTAGCGGGATCCTACGAGCAGTACTTC.

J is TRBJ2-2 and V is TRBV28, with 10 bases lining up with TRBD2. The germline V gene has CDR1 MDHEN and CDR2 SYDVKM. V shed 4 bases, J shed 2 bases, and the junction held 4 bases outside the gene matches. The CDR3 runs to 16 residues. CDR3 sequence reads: CASSSPSGSNTGELFF. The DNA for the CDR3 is TGTGCCAGCAGTTCCCCTAGCGGGAGTAACACCGGGGAGCTGTTTTTT. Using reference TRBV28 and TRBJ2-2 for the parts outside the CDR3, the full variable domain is DVKVTQSSRYLVKRTGEKVFLECVQDMDHENMFWYRQDPGLGLRLIYFSYDVKMKEKGDIPEGYSVSREKKERFSLILESASTNQTSMYLCASSSPSGSNTGELFFGEGSRLTVL.

The CDR3 spells CASSVRDRTNEQYF. The CDR3 region has the DNA TGTGCCAGCAGTGTACGTGACAGGACCAACGAGCAGTACTTC. The chain joins TRBV6-1 to TRBJ2-7; D perhaps matches TRBD1 (6 bases). The CDR3 totals 14 residues. Trimming removed 4 bases from V and 5 bases from J, with 15 bases in between. In germline, CDR1 is MNHNS, CDR2 SASEGT.

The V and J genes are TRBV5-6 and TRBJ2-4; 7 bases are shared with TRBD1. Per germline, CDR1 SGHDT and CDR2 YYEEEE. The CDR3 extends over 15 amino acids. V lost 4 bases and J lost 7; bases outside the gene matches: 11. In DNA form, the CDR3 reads TGTGCCAGCAGCGTGGGACAGCGGTTCGGGAACATTCAGTACTTC. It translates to CASSVGQRFGNIQYF.

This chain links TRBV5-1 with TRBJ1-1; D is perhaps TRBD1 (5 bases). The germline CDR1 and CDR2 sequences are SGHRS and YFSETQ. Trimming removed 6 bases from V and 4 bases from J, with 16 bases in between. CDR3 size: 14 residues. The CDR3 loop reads CASTLGPDGTEAFF. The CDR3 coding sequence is TGCGCCAGCACCCTGGGGCCCGACGGCACTGAAGCTTTCTTT.

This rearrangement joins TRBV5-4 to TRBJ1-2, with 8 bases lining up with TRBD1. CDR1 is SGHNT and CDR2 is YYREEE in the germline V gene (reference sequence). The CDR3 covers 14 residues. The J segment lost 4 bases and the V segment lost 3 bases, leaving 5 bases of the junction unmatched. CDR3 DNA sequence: TGTGCCAGCAGCTCAACGACAGGGGTCTATGGCTACACCTTC. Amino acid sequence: CASSSTTGVYGYTF.